Below are 15 T cell receptor beta chains sequenced from a single sample in a study of cytomegalovirus exposure and HLA in healthy donors listed by TCRdb under 2017. The library was generated by the immunoSEQ multiplex PCR assay. For the multiplex PCR, a mixture combining 60 forward primers for TCR Vbeta segments and 13 reverse primers for TCR Jbeta segments was used. The clones in this table, taken by TCRdb from immuneACCESS, are in-frame only. Not every clone is retained; where verified, under half of the shortfall comes from an unresolved V gene, and the cause of the rest is unknown. The sample table contains tens of thousands of clones; only one count was recorded for over 60% of them. More than 9% of the sample lies in the top ten. Source material: PBMCs. Every receptor here comes from a woman aged 50 to 60 in good health and CMV-seronegative.

The chain uses TRBV4-3 and TRBJ1-2; D gene unclear. V was clipped by 3 bases and J by 5 bases, with 10 bases between them. Germline CDR1 reads LGHNA; CDR2 reads YSLEER. The CDR3 length is 13 residues. The CDR3 sequence: CASSQEGVYGYTF. CDR3 DNA: TGCGCCAGCAGCCAGGAGGGCGTGTATGGCTACACCTTC.

This sequence joins TRBV28 and TRBJ1-2; 10 positions match TRBD1. The CDR3 consists of 15 residues. Germline V gene lookup returns CDR1 MDHEN and CDR2 SYDVKM. Trimming at V came to 5 bases and at J to 3 bases, leaving 6 bases not matched to a gene. CDR3 sequence: CASSTPGTGDYGYTF. The CDR3 DNA is TGTGCCAGCAGTACACCCGGGACAGGGGACTATGGCTACACCTTC.

The chain has TRBV6-5 and TRBJ1-5; D perhaps matches TRBD1 (5 bases). This CDR3 has 15 residues. Germline CDR1 MNHEY, CDR2 SVGAGI. Trimming left V 5 bases short and J 7 bases short, with 18 bases between. The CDR3 coding sequence is TGTGCCAGCAGTCCCGACAGCCCGATGGTACAGCCCCAGCATTTT. This encodes CASSPDSPMVQPQHF.

The sample holds a few counts of this clone. This sequence joins TRBV5-1 and TRBJ2-7; no clear D. V was cut by 5 bases and J by 1 base, with 13 bases left in between. Germline loops: CDR1 SGHRS, CDR2 YFSETQ. The CDR3 spans 14 residues. CDR3 protein: CASRGLSLSYEQYF. CDR3 DNA: TGCGCCAGCAGAGGTCTTAGCCTTTCCTACGAGCAGTACTTC.

The chain recombines TRBV28 with TRBJ2-2, with TRBD2 matching over 9 bases. The CDR3 covers 15 residues. The germline CDR1 and CDR2 sequences are MDHEN and SYDVKM. V shed 2 bases and J 5 bases; nucleotides not matched to a gene: 3. The DNA for the CDR3 is TGTGCCAGCAGTTTAACAGCGGGGGGTACCGGGGAGCTGTTTTTT. Translated: CASSLTAGGTGELFF.

The V call is TRBV5-6, the J call TRBJ1-5, with TRBD1 as a possible D gene (5 bases). Germline-derived CDR1 and CDR2 are SGHDT and YYEEEE. Trimming cost V 4 bases and J 15 bases, with 23 bases left between them. The CDR3 contains 14 residues. The CDR3 bases are TGTGCCAGCAGCCTTAATGCCAGGGAACCTGTGCTGCATTTT. It is translated as CASSLNAREPVLHF.

The V gene is TRBV27, the J gene TRBJ2-7; TRBD1 aligns across 9 bases. The junction had 6 bases not matched to a gene; V was cut back by 8 bases and J by 4 bases. Germline V gene sequence: CDR1 MNHEY, CDR2 SMNVEV (reference sequence). This CDR3 region has 13 residues. The CDR3 DNA is TGTGCCAGCCGCCGGGACAGGGATTACGAGCAGTACTTC. Protein sequence: CASRRDRDYEQYF.

The gene calls are TRBV9 and TRBJ2-7; 9 bases are shared with TRBD1. V lost 0 bases, J lost 4 bases, and 2 bases stayed unmatched. This CDR3 spans 14 amino acids. Per the germline V gene, CDR1 is SGDLS and CDR2 is YYNGEE. As DNA, the CDR3 is TGTGCCAGCAGCGTAGCTGGACAGGGGTACGAGCAGTACTTC. Translating gives CASSVAGQGYEQYF.

This chain uses TRBV5-8 with TRBJ1-2; D uncertain. The CDR3 has 18 residues. V was clipped by 5 bases and J by 2 bases, with 25 bases between them. Germline-derived CDR1 and CDR2 are SGHTS and YDEGEE. The CDR3 DNA reads TGTGCCAGCAGTCACGCGGTAGTCAGCCCCCGCAGCAACTATGGCTACACCTTC. Amino acids: CASSHAVVSPRSNYGYTF.

The chain is built from TRBV9 and TRBJ1-1; D is possibly TRBD1 (5 bases). CDR3 length: 15 residues. In germline, CDR1 is SGDLS, CDR2 YYNGEE. The germline V and J ends were trimmed by 4 bases and 0 bases, with 13 bases remaining between them. The DNA of the CDR3 is TGTGCCAGCAGCACAGGCCCAGGGATGAACACTGAAGCTTTCTTT. Translated, it gives CASSTGPGMNTEAFF.

The chain uses TRBV28 and TRBJ2-5; tentative D call: TRBD1 (5 bases). Trimming pared 7 bases from V and 5 bases from J, leaving 11 bases between. Germline V CDR1 and CDR2: MDHEN, SYDVKM. CDR3 size: 12 residues. The CDR3 reads CASTGKWETQYF. The CDR3 DNA is TGTGCCAGCACAGGGAAATGGGAGACCCAGTACTTC.

A remark on this clone: Since no conserved phenylalanine or tryptophan closes the CDR3, a read error is the likely cause. The chain joins TRBV30 to TRBJ2-2, with unresolved D. Per the germline V gene, CDR1 is GTSNPN and CDR2 is SVGIG (reference sequence). The germline V and J ends were trimmed by 2 bases and 3 bases, with 4 bases remaining between them. The CDR3 loop spans 12 amino acids. Written as DNA, the CDR3 is TGTGCCTGGAGTCCAGACACCGGGGAGCTGTTTGTT. Translation gives CAWSPDTGELFV.

In this sample, this clone turned up a few times. The chain employs TRBV7-8 and TRBJ2-7, with 7 bases identical to TRBD2. With V trimmed by 5 bases and J by 6 bases, 10 bases remained unmatched. The CDR3 length is 14 residues. CDR1 and CDR2 (germline): SGHVS, FQNEAQ. The CDR3 here is CASSPPRAGSEQYF. The CDR3 coding sequence is TGTGCCAGCAGCCCCCCCCGAGCGGGAAGCGAGCAGTACTTC.

The CDR3: CASWGGAPVSYGYTF. The DNA of the CDR3 is TGTGCCAGTTGGGGCGGGGCCCCAGTTAGCTATGGCTACACCTTC. The rearrangement links TRBV19 to TRBJ1-2; D may be TRBD1 (5 bases). The length of the CDR3 is 15 residues. Germline assignment: CDR1 LNHDA and CDR2 SQIVND (reference sequence). V was pared by 8 bases and J by 4 bases, with 20 bases between.

The chain is built from TRBV4-2 and TRBJ2-7; a possible D gene is TRBD1 (5 bases). This CDR3 region has 13 residues. Trimming took 4 bases from V and 3 from J, leaving 10 bases between them. Per germline, CDR1 LGHNA and CDR2 YNFKEQ. The CDR3 nucleotides read TGTGCCAGCAGCCGGGGCAACTACTACGAGCAGTACTTC. Encoded protein: CASSRGNYYEQYF.